The next 26 T cell receptor beta chains were all read from a single sample in a study of blood T cell repertoires in COVID-19. Measured with immunoSEQ multiplex PCR; TCRdb has only the in-frame clones, and not every one. The sample has 200,000 to 300,000 clones; around 87% are singletons. The sample comprised peripheral blood. Receptor source: a woman aged 45-65 years with acute or convalescent COVID-19.

The genes are TRBV27 and TRBJ2-1; tentative D call: TRBD1 (5 bases). Germline lookup yields CDR1 MNHEY and CDR2 SMNVEV (reference sequence). Trimming pared 2 bases from V and 6 bases from J, leaving 17 bases between. CDR3 size: 16 residues. CDR3 region: CASSLSLGQILNEQFF. For the CDR3, the DNA is TGTGCCAGCAGTTTAAGCCTCGGACAAATCCTCAATGAGCAGTTCTTC.

The genes are TRBV30 and TRBJ2-2, with 8 nucleotides matching TRBD1. The CDR3 runs to 16 residues. Trimming at V came to 3 bases and at J to 0 bases, leaving 6 bases not matched to a gene. CDR1 is GTSNPN, CDR2 SVGIG, per germline (reference sequence). The CDR3 loop reads CAWRKTGATNTGELFF. The CDR3 DNA reads as TGTGCCTGGAGGAAGACAGGGGCCACGAACACCGGGGAGCTGTTTTTT.

V and J are TRBV19 and TRBJ1-5; 7 positions agree with TRBD1. Per the germline V gene, CDR1 is LNHDA and CDR2 is SQIVND (reference sequence). Trimming took 1 base from V and 9 from J; bases not matched to a gene: 9. This CDR3 has 15 amino acids. The CDR3 loop reads CASSIGETGRSPQHF. Here the CDR3 DNA reads TGTGCCAGTAGTATAGGGGAGACAGGGCGGTCGCCCCAGCATTTT.

The chain has TRBV29-1 and TRBJ2-5; possibly TRBD1 for D (6 bases). Per the germline V gene, CDR1 is SQVTM and CDR2 is ANQGSEA. The germline V and J ends were trimmed by 7 bases and 5 bases, with 17 bases remaining between them. CDR3 length equals 13 residues. The CDR3 reads CSGWGPGGETQYF. The CDR3 region has the DNA TGCAGCGGTTGGGGGCCGGGCGGGGAGACCCAGTACTTC.

The chain carries TRBV28 and TRBJ2-1; the match to TRBD2 covers 12 bases. Germline V CDR1 and CDR2: MDHEN, SYDVKM. The V gene end was trimmed by 3 bases and the J gene end by 4 bases; junction bases not matched to a gene: 4. The CDR3 covers 16 residues. The CDR3 region has the DNA TGTGCCAGCAGTTTTTCTAGCGGGAGGGGATACAATGAGCAGTTCTTC. Amino acid sequence: CASSFSSGRGYNEQFF.

V usage is TRBV5-4 and J usage is TRBJ1-1, with D tentatively TRBD1 (5 bases). Per the germline V gene, CDR1 is SGHNT and CDR2 is YYREEE (reference sequence). V dropped 0 bases and J dropped 0 bases, with 9 bases sitting between them. The CDR3 consists of 15 residues. CDR3 residues: CASSLARGMNTEAFF. Here the CDR3 DNA reads TGTGCCAGCAGCTTGGCCCGGGGGATGAACACTGAAGCTTTCTTT.

V usage is TRBV28 and J usage is TRBJ1-5, with TRBD1 matching over 9 bases. The CDR3 is 16 amino acids. J was trimmed by 3 bases and V by 5 bases; bases with no gene match: 8. Germline CDR1 and CDR2: MDHEN and SYDVKM. The CDR3 DNA follows: TGTGCCAGCAGTAACTCCGGGACAGGGCCCAATCAGCCCCAGCATTTT. This sequence encodes CASSNSGTGPNQPQHF. Full variable domain (remainder filled in from reference TRBV28 and TRBJ1-5): DVKVTQSSRYLVKRTGEKVFLECVQDMDHENMFWYRQDPGLGLRLIYFSYDVKMKEKGDIPEGYSVSREKKERFSLILESASTNQTSMYLCASSNSGTGPNQPQHFGDGTRLSIL.

This chain links TRBV20-1 with TRBJ2-7; 7 positions agree with TRBD1. The CDR3 length is 13 residues. The germline V gene has CDR1 DFQATT and CDR2 SNEGSKA (reference sequence). V lost 3 bases, J lost 5 bases, and 7 bases stayed unmatched. The CDR3 DNA follows: TGCAGTGCTAGTTTTAGGGGGCTAAACGAGCAGTACTTC. Translating it yields CSASFRGLNEQYF.

This clone is a singleton in its sample. The chain is built from TRBV5-8 and TRBJ2-3; maybe TRBD2 (7 bases). Germline V gene data show CDR1 as SGHTS and CDR2 as YDEGEE. The CDR3 loop spans 20 amino acids. Trimming left V 2 bases short and J 3 bases short, with 28 bases between. This CDR3 reads CASSLGLMLGAGDRTDTQYF. The CDR3 bases are TGTGCCAGCAGCTTAGGCCTGATGTTGGGGGCGGGAGATCGGACAGATACGCAGTATTTT.

This clone has a single count. This sequence joins TRBV7-3 and TRBJ2-7; 7 bases align to TRBD2. This CDR3 region has 14 residues. With 1 base clipped from V and 7 bases from J, the junction kept 7 bases outside the gene matches. CDR1 and CDR2 (germline): SGHTA, FQGTGA. CDR3 in amino acids: CASSLSRLAEEQYF. In DNA, the CDR3 is TGTGCCAGCAGCTTAAGTAGGCTAGCGGAAGAGCAGTACTTC.

The rearrangement joins TRBV12-3 or TRBV12-4 to TRBJ1-5, with D possibly TRBD1 on 6 matching bases. Trimming removed 6 bases at V and 3 bases at J, with 9 bases between. The CDR3 spans 13 residues. The CDR3 nucleotides are TGTGCCAGCAGCGGACAGTTCAATCAGCCCCAGCATTTT. Amino acid sequence: CASSGQFNQPQHF.

This chain links TRBV11-2 with TRBJ2-7, with TRBD2 matching over 11 bases. V dropped 3 bases and J dropped 2; count of bases not matched to a gene: 6. The CDR3 extends over 16 amino acids. Germline V gene lookup returns CDR1 SGHAT and CDR2 FQNNGV. In DNA form, the CDR3 reads TGTGCCAGCAGCTTGACCGGGACTAGCGGAGCCTACGAGCAGTACTTC. Translating gives CASSLTGTSGAYEQYF.

The CDR3 DNA sequence: TGTGCCAGCAGCGAGAGATATGCCCTTGAACAGTATTTT. Encoded protein: CASSERYALEQYF. This rearrangement joins TRBV7-6 to TRBJ2-3, with unresolved D. This CDR3 has 13 amino acids. Germline assignment: CDR1 SGHVS and CDR2 FNYEAQ. With 5 bases removed from V and 12 bases from J, the gap between germline ends came to 18 bases.

The genes are TRBV10-3 and TRBJ1-2; 10 positions agree with TRBD1. Per germline, CDR1 ENHRY and CDR2 SYGVKD. The V segment lost 6 bases and the J segment 4 bases; nucleotides outside the gene matches: 5. The CDR3 has 14 residues. The CDR3 protein is CAIRPDRGFYGYTF. CDR3 sequence (DNA): TGTGCCATCAGACCGGACAGGGGGTTCTATGGCTACACCTTC.

This clone was counted once. V is TRBV7-2 and J is TRBJ1-2; D may be TRBD1 (5 bases). Trimming removed 5 bases from V and 5 bases from J, with 15 bases in between. This CDR3 has 14 residues. The germline gives CDR1 SGHTA, CDR2 FQGNSA. Written as DNA, the CDR3 is TGTGCCAGCAGCCCCCTAAGCGGGGGGTATGGCTACACCTTC. Protein sequence: CASSPLSGGYGYTF.

The J gene is TRBJ2-7, the V gene TRBV9; D might be TRBD2 (6 bases). The length of the CDR3 is 17 residues. Germline values: CDR1 SGDLS, CDR2 YYNGEE. V lost 0 bases, J lost 4 bases, and 20 bases lay in between. CDR3 amino acids: CASSVDSRGTGSYEQYF. The CDR3 DNA sequence: TGTGCCAGCAGCGTAGATTCACGAGGGACTGGAAGTTACGAGCAGTACTTC.

The CDR3 here is CASSLVRGTEAFF. CDR3 in DNA: TGTGCCAGCAGCTTAGTCAGGGGCACTGAAGCTTTCTTT. The J gene is TRBJ1-1, the V gene TRBV7-2; possible D gene TRBD1, 6 bases. Germline loops: CDR1 SGHTA, CDR2 FQGNSA. This CDR3 contains 13 residues. Trimming left V 1 base short and J 4 bases short, with 7 bases between.

The chain couples TRBV18 to TRBJ1-2; D is possibly TRBD1 (6 bases). Germline V gene lookup returns CDR1 KGHSH and CDR2 LQKENI. CDR3 size: 13 residues. V lost 2 bases and J 6 bases, leaving 10 bases between the germline ends. The CDR3 bases are TGTGCCAGCTCACCAAGACAGGCAGATGGCTACACCTTC. Its translation: CASSPRQADGYTF.

The chain recombines TRBV28 with TRBJ2-1; TRBD1 agrees at 7 bases. CDR1 and CDR2 from the germline V gene are MDHEN and SYDVKM. The CDR3 has 14 amino acids. With 6 bases clipped from V and 7 bases from J, the junction kept 9 bases outside the gene matches. The CDR3 loop reads CASRPDRTWNEQFF. The CDR3 nucleotides are TGTGCCAGCAGGCCGGACAGGACATGGAATGAGCAGTTCTTC.

The V call is TRBV6-5, the J call TRBJ1-6; TRBD1 might be the D (6 bases). This CDR3 is 13 amino acids long. Trimming took 5 bases from V and 10 from J, leaving 12 bases between them. The germline V gene has CDR1 MNHEY and CDR2 SVGAGI. The CDR3 coding sequence is TGTGCCAGCAGTACCCAGGGGCGGTCACCCCTCCACTTT. This gives the protein CASSTQGRSPLHF.

V is TRBV6-1 and J is TRBJ2-1; D gene uncertain. The CDR3 is 17 amino acids. V lost 2 bases, J lost 9 bases, and 23 bases lay in between. Germline values: CDR1 MNHNS, CDR2 SASEGT. CDR3 loop: CASSEIRTSMEGGEQFF. The CDR3 nucleotides read TGTGCCAGCAGTGAAATAAGAACCTCCATGGAAGGCGGTGAGCAGTTCTTC.

Only one count was recorded for this clone. This chain uses TRBV27 with TRBJ2-1, with D perhaps matching TRBD1 (5 bases). The CDR3 has 12 residues. Between the trimmed V and J ends, which lost 3 bases and 7 bases, there was a span of 7 bases. Germline-derived CDR1 and CDR2 are MNHEY and SMNVEV (reference sequence). For the CDR3, the DNA is TGTGCCAGCAGTTTTGCAGGGAATGAGCAGTTCTTC. Translated: CASSFAGNEQFF.

The V and J genes are TRBV29-1 and TRBJ1-4, with a possible D match to TRBD1 (6 bases). In germline, CDR1 is SQVTM, CDR2 ANQGSEA. This CDR3 is 14 amino acids long. V was pared by 4 bases and J by 6 bases, with 15 bases between. The CDR3 loop reads CSVGMTGEYEKLFF. DNA for the CDR3: TGCAGCGTTGGGATGACAGGAGAGTATGAAAAACTGTTTTTT.

The chain carries TRBV2 and TRBJ2-1; 9 nucleotides align to TRBD2. CDR1 SNHLY and CDR2 FYNNEI come from the germline V gene. With 7 bases clipped from V and 2 bases from J, the junction kept 3 bases outside the gene matches. This CDR3 spans 14 amino acids. The CDR3 protein is CASKAGGAYNEQFF. CDR3 coding DNA: TGTGCCAGCAAAGCGGGAGGAGCCTACAATGAGCAGTTCTTC.

The V call is TRBV7-9, the J call TRBJ1-4, with 8 positions matching TRBD1. The V gene's germline CDR1 is SEHNR and CDR2 FQNEAQ (reference sequence). This CDR3 has 18 amino acids. With V trimmed by 5 bases and J by 0 bases, 11 bases remained unmatched. CDR3 DNA: TGTGCCAGCAGCCCCGGTGCAACAGGGGGTTCAACTAATGAAAAACTGTTTTTT. Translating gives CASSPGATGGSTNEKLFF.

Note on this clone: A junction end diverges from the germline sequence, so it may reflect a read error. The gene calls are TRBV9 and TRBJ2-7; a weak D match, TRBD2 (5 bases). The CDR3 contains 14 residues. Germline CDR1 and CDR2: SGDLS and YYNGEE. The CDR3 region has the DNA TGTGCCAGCAGCTCACTAGTTATCTCCCACGAGCAGTACTTC. Translating gives CASSSLVISHEQYF.